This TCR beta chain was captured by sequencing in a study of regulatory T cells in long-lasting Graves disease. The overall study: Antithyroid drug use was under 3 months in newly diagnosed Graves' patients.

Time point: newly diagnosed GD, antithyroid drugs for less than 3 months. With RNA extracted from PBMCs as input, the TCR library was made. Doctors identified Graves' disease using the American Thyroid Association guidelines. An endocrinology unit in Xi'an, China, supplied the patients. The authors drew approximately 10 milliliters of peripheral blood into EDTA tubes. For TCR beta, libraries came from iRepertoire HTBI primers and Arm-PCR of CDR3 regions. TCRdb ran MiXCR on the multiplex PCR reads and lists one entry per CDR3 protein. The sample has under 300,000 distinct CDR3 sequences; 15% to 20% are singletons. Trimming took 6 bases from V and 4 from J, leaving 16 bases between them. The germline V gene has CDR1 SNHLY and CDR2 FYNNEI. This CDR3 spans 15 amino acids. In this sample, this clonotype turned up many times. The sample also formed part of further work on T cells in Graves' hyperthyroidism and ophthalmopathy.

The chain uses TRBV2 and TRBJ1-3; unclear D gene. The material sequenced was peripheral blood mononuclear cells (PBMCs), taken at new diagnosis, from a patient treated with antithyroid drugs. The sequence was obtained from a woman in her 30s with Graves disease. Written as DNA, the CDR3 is TGTGCCAGCAGCCAATTTGAAGGGATCGGAAACACCATATATTTT. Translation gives CASSQFEGIGNTIYF. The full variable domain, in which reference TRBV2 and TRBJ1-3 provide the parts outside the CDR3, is EPEVTQTPSHQVTQMGQEVILRCVPISNHLYFYWYRQILGQKVEFLVSFYNNEISEKSEIFDDQFSVERPDGSNFTLKIRSTKLEDSAMYFCASSQFEGIGNTIYFGEGSWLTVV.